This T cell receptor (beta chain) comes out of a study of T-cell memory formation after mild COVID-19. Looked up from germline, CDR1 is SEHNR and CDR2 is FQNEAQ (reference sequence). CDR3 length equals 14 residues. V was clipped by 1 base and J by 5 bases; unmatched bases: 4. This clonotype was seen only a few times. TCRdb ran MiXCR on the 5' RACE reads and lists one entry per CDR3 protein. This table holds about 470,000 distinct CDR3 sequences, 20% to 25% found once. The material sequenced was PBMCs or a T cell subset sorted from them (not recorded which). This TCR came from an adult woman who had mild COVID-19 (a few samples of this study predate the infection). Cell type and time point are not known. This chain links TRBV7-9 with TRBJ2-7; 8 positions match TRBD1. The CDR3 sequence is CASSLGQGWNEQYF. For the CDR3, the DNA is TGTGCCAGCAGCTTAGGACAGGGGTGGAACGAGCAGTACTTC.